The 25 T cell receptor beta chains listed next were all sequenced from one sample in a study of blood T cells in healthy people across ages. A sample-barcoded 5' primer and a J-beta primer mix were used in a second PCR of about 7 to 12 cycles. TCRdb re-called the 5' RACE reads through MiXCR, storing one row per CDR3 protein. The data contain roughly 900,000 distinct CDR3 sequences, under 30% of them singletons. The sequenced material came from blood. Every receptor here comes from a woman aged 80 or over in good health.

This clonotype has more than one count but fewer than ten. The V gene is TRBV20-1, the J gene TRBJ1-6, with 7 bases aligning to TRBD1. Germline values: CDR1 DFQATT, CDR2 SNEGSKA (reference sequence). The CDR3 totals 16 residues. Trimming cost V 0 bases and J 5 bases; bases outside gene matches: 7. The CDR3: CSARDIARGNNSPLHF. The CDR3 nucleotides are TGCAGTGCTAGAGATATTGCCAGGGGGAATAATTCACCCCTCCACTTT.

This clonotype was seen at least ten times. J is TRBJ2-1 and V is TRBV18; tentatively, D is TRBD1 (5 bases). This CDR3 has 12 amino acids. Per germline, CDR1 KGHSH and CDR2 LQKENI. Trimming pared 0 bases from V and 10 bases from J, leaving 7 bases between. The CDR3 protein is CASSPPQGEQFF. CDR3 bases: TGTGCCAGCTCACCACCCCAGGGAGAGCAGTTCTTC.

V usage is TRBV7-9 and J usage is TRBJ2-2, with unresolved D. CDR3 length equals 16 residues. The V end was cut by 5 bases, the J end by 6 bases, with 19 bases between. Germline CDR1 SEHNR, CDR2 FQNEAQ (reference sequence). The CDR3 bases are TGTGCCAGCAGCACACCTCTTGCCCTTGGCGCCGGGGAGCTGTTTTTT. Protein product: CASSTPLALGAGELFF.

This clonotype came up many times. The gene calls are TRBV11-2 and TRBJ2-1; 9 bases align to TRBD2. Trimming took 2 bases from V and 9 from J; bases not matched to a gene: 14. Germline lookup yields CDR1 SGHAT and CDR2 FQNNGV. The CDR3 runs 17 residues. CDR3 amino acids: CASSLPPGAGGRGEQFF. CDR3 nucleotide sequence: TGTGCCAGCAGCTTACCCCCGGGGGCGGGGGGGCGTGGTGAGCAGTTCTTC.

The rearrangement joins TRBV7-2 to TRBJ1-1, with 7 bases fitting TRBD1. CDR1 and CDR2 from the germline V gene are SGHTA and FQGNSA. The CDR3 spans 15 residues. Trimming cost V 4 bases and J 0 bases; bases outside gene matches: 5. CDR3 region: CASSSSTGMNTEAFF. CDR3 nucleotides: TGTGCCAGCAGCTCCTCGACAGGGATGAACACTGAAGCTTTCTTT.

In this sample, this clonotype turned up a few times. CDR3 coding DNA: TGTGCCAGCAGCTTAAGGGGGATCGGGTACAATGAGCAGTTCTTC. Protein sequence: CASSLRGIGYNEQFF. The chain combines TRBV11-3 with TRBJ2-1; weak D call: TRBD1 (6 bases). Germline V gene data show CDR1 as SGHNT and CDR2 as YENEEA. The CDR3 has 15 residues. The ends were cut back, 2 bases at V and 4 bases at J, with 12 bases in the middle. Variable domain in full (rest from reference TRBV11-3 and TRBJ2-1): EAGVVQSPRYKIIEKKQPVAFWCNPISGHNTLYWYLQNLGQGPELLIRYENEEAVDDSQLPKDRFSAERLKGVDSTLKIQPAELGDSAVYLCASSLRGIGYNEQFFGPGTRLTVL.

The chain links TRBV20-1 to TRBJ2-5; D is possibly TRBD2 (5 bases). CDR3 length: 14 residues. V was shortened by 4 bases and J by 5 bases, with 17 bases between the two germline ends. Germline V gene sequence: CDR1 DFQATT, CDR2 SNEGSKA (reference sequence). In nucleotides, the CDR3 is TGCAGTGCTAAAAGGCCGGGATCAGTTGAGACCCAGTACTTC. It encodes CSAKRPGSVETQYF.

This clonotype was recorded a few times. The J gene is TRBJ2-6, the V gene TRBV18; 8 positions agree with TRBD1. CDR3 length equals 18 residues. Germline-derived CDR1 and CDR2 are KGHSH and LQKENI. V was clipped by 2 bases and J by 2 bases; unmatched bases: 8. The CDR3 DNA follows: TGTGCCAGCTCACCATCCCGGACAGGGAGAACTGGGGCCAACGTCCTGACTTTC. Amino acids: CASSPSRTGRTGANVLTF.

The V and J genes are TRBV5-6 and TRBJ1-3, with no clear D. The ends were cut back, 5 bases at V and 0 bases at J, with 18 bases in the middle. Germline CDR1 reads SGHDT; CDR2 reads YYEEEE. The CDR3 is 17 amino acids. This chain's CDR3 is CASRRSWRSNSGNTIYF. In DNA form, the CDR3 reads TGTGCCAGCAGGCGTTCCTGGCGGTCTAACTCTGGAAACACCATATATTTT.

This clonotype was recorded only once. At one boundary the junction diverges from the germline segment, which might be a read error. This chain connects TRBV4-1 to TRBJ1-2, with D possibly matching TRBD1 (5 bases). This CDR3 comprises 15 residues. Germline CDR1 reads MGHRA; CDR2 reads YSYEKL. The CDR3 nucleotides are TGCGCCAGCAGCCAAGAAGACCAGGGCAGCTATGACTACACCTTC. This encodes CASSQEDQGSYDYTF.

About this clonotype: It may be a read error: a sequence one base away is much more abundant. This chain joins TRBV18 and TRBJ2-3, with 9 bases fitting TRBD2. The CDR3 covers 16 residues. Unmatched junction bases numbered 8, after V lost 5 bases and J lost 2 bases. The germline gives CDR1 KGHSH, CDR2 LQKENI. CDR3 DNA sequence: TGTGCCAGCTCATCGCCACTAGCGGGCTTCACAGATACGCAGTATTTT. Translated: CASSSPLAGFTDTQYF. Full variable domain (remainder filled in from reference TRBV18 and TRBJ2-3): NAGVMQNPRHLVRRRGQEARLRCSPMKGHSHVYWYRQLPEEGLKFMVYLQKENIIDESGMPKERFSAEFPKEGPSILRIQQVVRGDSAAYFCASSSPLAGFTDTQYFGPGTRLTVL.

The table lists this clonotype with many counts. The chain is built from TRBV6-2 or TRBV6-3 and TRBJ1-2; a weak D match, TRBD1 (6 bases). The CDR3 is 13 amino acids. From germline, CDR1 is MNHEY and CDR2 SVGEGT. The V end lost 10 bases, the J end lost 4 bases, and 16 bases lay between the germline ends. DNA for the CDR3: TGTGCCACTAACACCGGGACACCCTATGGCTACACCTTC. Translated: CATNTGTPYGYTF.

Concerning this clonotype itself: This may arise from a read error, as a much more abundant clone is one base away. This chain joins TRBV20-1 and TRBJ1-2, with 12 bases matching TRBD1. J was trimmed by 5 bases and V by 0 bases; bases with no gene match: 7. Germline V gives CDR1 DFQATT, CDR2 SNEGSKA (reference sequence). The CDR3 has 16 amino acids. CDR3 sequence: CSARDLGTGGEYGYTF. CDR3 sequence (DNA): TGCAGTGCTAGAGATTTGGGGACAGGGGGCGAGTATGGCTACACCTTC.

This clonotype occurred a few times. The genes are TRBV15 and TRBJ1-4; D is possibly TRBD1 (6 bases). The CDR3 contains 18 residues. Germline CDR1 is LNHNV and CDR2 is YYDKDF (reference sequence). V gave up 0 bases and J gave up 7 bases, with 21 bases separating them. The CDR3 DNA sequence: TGTGCCACCAGCAGAGATTCCGTGGCGGGACACGCGACTGAAAAACTGTTTTTT. Translating gives CATSRDSVAGHATEKLFF.

The chain couples TRBV12-3 or TRBV12-4 to TRBJ2-1; D is possibly TRBD1 (6 bases). This CDR3 region has 13 residues. Trimming removed 7 bases at V and 6 bases at J, with 13 bases between. This CDR3 reads CASTPGRGNEQFF. For the CDR3, the DNA is TGTGCCAGCACCCCTGGCAGGGGCAATGAGCAGTTCTTC.

As to this clonotype: A much bigger clone sits one base away, suggesting this may be a read error. The CDR3 loop reads CASSLGGSVPRSNIQFF. The CDR3 DNA sequence: TGTGCCAGCAGTTTAGGAGGGTCAGTTCCAAGGTCAAACATTCAGTTCTTC. The chain employs TRBV12-3 or TRBV12-4 and TRBJ2-1; a possible D gene is TRBD2 (5 bases). The V end lost 1 base, the J end lost 13 bases, and 26 bases lay between the germline ends. There are 17 residues in the CDR3.

This clonotype occurred many times. This may be a read error: a much more frequent sequence differs by one nucleotide. The chain uses TRBV12-3 or TRBV12-4 and TRBJ2-3, with D unclear. The CDR3 length is 15 residues. V was shortened by 11 bases and J by 0 bases, with 18 bases between the two germline ends. Written as DNA, the CDR3 is TGTGCCGCCTCCCCAAGGAAGGCCAGCACAGATACGCAGTATTTT. Translated: CAASPRKASTDTQYF.

Only a few counts were recorded for this clonotype. The chain combines TRBV5-1 with TRBJ1-1; D remains unclear. Trimming removed 0 bases at V and 5 bases at J, with 8 bases between. This CDR3 has 13 residues. CDR1 SGHRS and CDR2 YFSETQ come from the germline V gene. The CDR3 here is CASSLVGKTEAFF. The CDR3, as DNA: TGCGCCAGCAGCTTGGTGGGGAAGACTGAAGCTTTCTTT.

This clonotype has at least ten counts. The chain joins TRBV5-5 to TRBJ1-2, with D tentatively TRBD1 (6 bases). Germline V lookup: CDR1 SGHKS, CDR2 YYEKEE (reference sequence). CDR3 length: 16 amino acids. V was cut by 0 bases and J by 8 bases, with 20 bases left in between. CDR3 DNA sequence: TGTGCCAGCAGCTTGGCCCCCGGGACATCATCGTACGGCTACACCTTC. It codes for CASSLAPGTSSYGYTF.

This clonotype was counted ten times or more. The rearrangement uses TRBV12-3 or TRBV12-4 and TRBJ2-3, with 8 bases lining up with TRBD2. The CDR3 length is 16 residues. The junction had 9 bases not matched to a gene; V was cut back by 5 bases and J by 2 bases. CDR3 residues: CASSPGTRIFTDTQYF. The DNA for the CDR3 is TGTGCCAGCAGTCCCGGGACTAGGATTTTCACAGATACGCAGTATTTT.

V usage is TRBV24-1 and J usage is TRBJ2-1; the D gene could be TRBD1 or TRBD2 (5 bases each). Germline V lookup: CDR1 KGHDR, CDR2 SFDVKD. The CDR3 extends over 18 amino acids. V was pared by 1 base and J by 4 bases, with 19 bases between. CDR3 nucleotide sequence: TGTGCCACCAGTGATTTTGGGGTCGGGGCAAATACTTACAATGAGCAGTTCTTC. It specifies CATSDFGVGANTYNEQFF.

In this sample, this clonotype turned up a few times. The chain carries TRBV7-6 and TRBJ1-3; the D gene is possibly TRBD1 (5 bases). Deletions cut 1 base from V and 0 bases from J, with 10 bases between. Germline CDR1 and CDR2: SGHVS and FNYEAQ. The CDR3 runs to 16 residues. The CDR3 sequence: CASSLESDSSGNTIYF. The DNA of the CDR3 is TGTGCCAGCAGCTTAGAATCCGACAGCTCTGGAAACACCATATATTTT.

V usage is TRBV7-3 and J usage is TRBJ2-3; D gene ambiguous. The germline gives CDR1 SGHTA, CDR2 FQGTGA. Trimming took off 5 bases at V and 5 bases at J, with 17 bases between the two ends. This CDR3 has 15 residues. CDR3 DNA sequence: TGTGCCAGCAGCCCGTCCTTAGCTCTAAGAGATACGCAGTATTTT. Its protein product is CASSPSLALRDTQYF.

To note about this clonotype: A clone one base away is much larger, so this may be a read error. CDR3 bases: TGCGCCAGCAGCCAGAACTTCGGGTCCGAGCAGTACTTC. Translation gives CASSQNFGSEQYF. The gene calls are TRBV5-1 and TRBJ2-4; D remains unclear. The DNA end is a closer match to TRBJ2-7, so the J assignment may be wrong. The germline gives CDR1 SGHRS, CDR2 YFSETQ. The CDR3 consists of 13 residues.

The sample holds many counts of this clonotype. The chain joins TRBV6-2 or TRBV6-3 to TRBJ1-2, with a tentative D call TRBD1 (5 bases). The germline gives CDR1 MNHEY, CDR2 SVGEGT. This CDR3 has 14 residues. Trimming removed 6 bases at V and 2 bases at J, with 13 bases between. The CDR3, as DNA: TGTGCCAGCAGACTAAACAGGATGAACTATGGCTACACCTTC. Protein: CASRLNRMNYGYTF.